This is a list of T cell receptor beta chains from one sample in a study of response to subunit inactivated influenza vaccine. Each CDR3 protein gets one entry after TCRdb re-called the RT-PCR reads with MiXCR. The sample gives fewer than 700,000 distinct CDR3 sequences, 13% of which show up once; over 10% is in the top ten. Sequencing used PBMCs from blood, obtained more than 35 days after vaccination. The receptors were sampled from a man aged 45-60 years who received an inactivated influenza vaccine. The CDR3 runs from the conserved cysteine through the conserved F or W. D genes are given only for firm matches. Rows may omit the clone size; those that give it use once, few, many or a size class.

d_gene: -
v_gene: TRBV7-2
abundance: -
j_gene: TRBJ2-6
CDR3aa: CASSAGRGPLSNVLTF
CDR3nt: TGTGCCAGCAGCGCAGGCAGGGGACCCCTCTCCAACGTCCTGACTTTC

d_gene: TRBD2
v_gene: TRBV5-1
abundance: -
j_gene: TRBJ2-1
CDR3aa: CASSGTSGGAHNEQFF
CDR3nt: TGCGCCAGCAGCGGGACTAGCGGGGGGGCCCACAATGAGCAGTTCTTC

d_gene: -
v_gene: TRBV6-1
abundance: few
j_gene: TRBJ2-2
CDR3aa: CASTYKWAGRTGELFF
CDR3nt: TGTGCCAGCACCTACAAATGGGCAGGGCGCACCGGGGAGCTGTTTTTT

d_gene: TRBD1
v_gene: TRBV4-1
abundance: -
j_gene: TRBJ2-1
CDR3aa: CASSQGGGRGYEQFF
CDR3nt: TGCGCCAGCAGCCAAGGAGGGGGCAGGGGCTATGAGCAGTTCTTC

d_gene: TRBD1
v_gene: TRBV7-9
abundance: -
j_gene: TRBJ1-1
CDR3aa: CASSSGQGWNTEAFF
CDR3nt: TGTGCCAGCAGCTCAGGACAGGGTTGGAACACTGAAGCTTTCTTT

d_gene: -
v_gene: TRBV7-2
abundance: few
j_gene: TRBJ1-1
CDR3aa: CASSSSPSVATEAFF
CDR3nt: TGTGCCAGCAGCAGCAGCCCCTCTGTGGCCACTGAAGCTTTCTTT

d_gene: TRBD1
v_gene: TRBV20-1
abundance: -
j_gene: TRBJ1-5
CDR3aa: CSAARTGKKAYSNQPQHF
CDR3nt: TGCAGTGCGGCACGGACAGGGAAGAAGGCATATAGCAATCAGCCCCAGCATTTT

d_gene: -
v_gene: TRBV29-1
abundance: -
j_gene: TRBJ2-7
CDR3aa: CSVELVRRGEQYF
CDR3nt: TGCAGCGTTGAACTGGTGAGGCGAGGTGAGCAGTACTTC

d_gene: -
v_gene: TRBV5-4
abundance: -
j_gene: TRBJ2-1
CDR3aa: CASSSGGDRAQQGRLARNEQFF
CDR3nt: TGTGCCAGCAGCTCGGGAGGGGACAGGGCCCAACAAGGACGTTTAGCTCGCAATGAGCAGTTCTTC

d_gene: TRBD1
v_gene: TRBV20-1
abundance: -
j_gene: TRBJ2-5
CDR3aa: CSASADRVLSETQYF
CDR3nt: TGCAGTGCGAGCGCCGACAGGGTCCTTTCGGAGACCCAGTACTTC

d_gene: -
v_gene: TRBV10-3
abundance: once
j_gene: TRBJ2-6
CDR3aa: CAISPNRVQSGANVLTF
CDR3nt: TGTGCCATCAGCCCTAACAGGGTTCAATCTGGGGCCAACGTCCTGACTTTC

d_gene: -
v_gene: TRBV6-1
abundance: -
j_gene: TRBJ1-2
CDR3aa: CASSDRRDVYGYTF
CDR3nt: TGTGCCAGCAGTGATCGACGGGACGTCTATGGCTACACCTTC

d_gene: TRBD1
v_gene: TRBV15
abundance: many
j_gene: TRBJ2-5
CDR3aa: CATSRDRTGEETQYF
CDR3nt: TGTGCCACCAGCAGAGATAGGACAGGGGAAGAGACCCAGTACTTC

d_gene: TRBD1
v_gene: TRBV12-3/TRBV12-4
abundance: few
j_gene: TRBJ1-6
CDR3aa: CASSLTDRGSPLHF
CDR3nt: TGTGCCAGCAGTCTGACGGACAGGGGATCACCCCTCCACTTT

d_gene: TRBD1
v_gene: TRBV4-1
abundance: few
j_gene: TRBJ1-2
CDR3aa: CASSHIGTGVDYGYTF
CDR3nt: TGCGCCAGCAGCCATATTGGGACAGGGGTGGACTATGGCTACACCTTC

d_gene: TRBD1
v_gene: TRBV20-1
abundance: many
j_gene: TRBJ2-7
CDR3aa: CSVQGEVYEQYF
CDR3nt: TGCAGCGTACAGGGGGAGGTATACGAGCAGTACTTC

d_gene: -
v_gene: TRBV20-1
abundance: -
j_gene: TRBJ2-1
CDR3aa: CSASDFGLGRQFF
CDR3nt: TGCAGCGCCTCCGACTTTGGCCTGGGTCGGCAGTTCTTC

d_gene: -
v_gene: TRBV29-1
abundance: many
j_gene: TRBJ2-7
CDR3aa: CSVGRSDEQYF
CDR3nt: TGCAGCGTAGGACGGTCTGACGAGCAGTACTTC

d_gene: TRBD1
v_gene: TRBV29-1
abundance: -
j_gene: TRBJ1-4
CDR3aa: CSVERPGTGDNEKLFF
CDR3nt: TGCAGCGTTGAACGCCCAGGGACAGGCGATAATGAAAAACTGTTTTTT

d_gene: -
v_gene: TRBV12-3/TRBV12-4
abundance: few
j_gene: TRBJ1-5
CDR3aa: CASRRTAGKPQHF
CDR3nt: TGTGCCAGCAGACGGACAGCCGGTAAGCCCCAGCATTTT

d_gene: -
v_gene: TRBV5-6
abundance: few
j_gene: TRBJ2-1
CDR3aa: CASSFIGQGGDEQFF
CDR3nt: TGTGCCAGCAGCTTCATAGGACAGGGAGGGGATGAGCAGTTCTTC

d_gene: TRBD1
v_gene: TRBV5-1
abundance: -
j_gene: TRBJ2-7
CDR3aa: CASSPTGQGDYEQYF
CDR3nt: TGCGCCAGCAGCCCGACGGGACAGGGGGACTACGAGCAGTACTTC

d_gene: -
v_gene: TRBV7-2
abundance: few
j_gene: TRBJ1-5
CDR3aa: CASSLDGQNNQPQHF
CDR3nt: TGTGCCAGCAGCTTAGATGGACAGAACAATCAGCCCCAGCATTTT